The text below deals with one T cell receptor (beta chain). This clone has only a few counts. Its antigen has not been determined. No quality values exist for individual bases; no much larger clone is one base distant. Trimming takes 5 bases from V and 3 bases from J, and the germline ends sit 11 bases apart. Taken from the germline V gene (reference sequence), the CDR1 and CDR2 loops are SGHNT and YYREEE. From its cysteine to its phenylalanine, the CDR3 spans 13 amino acids. Only the CDR3 DNA is retained, 39 bases long and in frame from the first base. The High Capacity cDNA Reverse Transcription Kit was used to reverse transcribe all of the isolated RNA, meaning that expressed TCRB transcripts were what got sequenced. Naive, central memory and regulatory T cell samples underwent deep immunoSEQ sequencing, averaging about 3.5 million total reads per sample. After sorted cells were lysed in RLT buffer, RNA was extracted with DNase-treated RNeasy Micro or Mini kits, with the choice depending on cell number. To prevent cross-contamination, each cell subset was processed individually, whereas patient and healthy donor samples were processed jointly. The immunoSEQ multiplex PCR was used to amplify TCRB sequences from cDNA, yielding 87-bp fragments that span the CDR3 region. Sequencing of the amplicons was done on the Illumina HiSeq platform. As for the authors' bioinformatics: PCR bias was computationally corrected using synthetic template baselines, reads within Hamming distance 2 were collapsed, and singletons that could not be merged were discarded. Reads were aligned against IMGT to assign V, D and J genes, CDR3 length and insertions or deletions at six rearrangement sites. Within each subset, clonotype counts were normalized to sorted cell number, after which true diversity and Gini coefficients were computed with the tcR R package. The overlap coefficient, calculated on TCRB nucleotide sequences, was used to quantify repertoire sharing. As a proxy for the pre-selection repertoire, out-of-frame TCRB sequences from naive cells were analyzed. Not all clones reach the TCRdb copy of this immuneACCESS table, which keeps in-frame sequences only. Checked studies attribute under half of the gap to unresolved V genes and leave the rest unexplained. V, J and clone size derive from that table, while D and trimming were established from the DNA sequence. The table for this sample lists hundreds of thousands of clones; approximately 12% of them were counted only once. The leading ten clones occupy around 0.015% of the sample.

Each donor gave one peripheral blood draw, roughly 120 mL on average, collected into heparinised tubes. A BD FACSAria II and a panel including CD45RO, CCR7, CD25, CD127, CD95 and CD27 were used to sort naive, central memory, regulatory and stem cell-like memory CD4+ T cells. A purity above 95% was achieved for all sorted populations. Right away, PBMCs were isolated by Lymphoprep density gradient centrifugation and were stained directly, with no culture step. So that batch effects would be minimized, each experiment stained and sorted samples in pairs, pairing one healthy donor with one patient. The data were taken from a study of beta chain features in type 1 diabetes (dated by TCRdb to 2016 to 2019). Concerning the study at large: Patients and healthy donors did not differ in mean age, gender distribution, total cell number or subset yield. A total of roughly 100 million sorted cells were examined across all samples, and the number of cells per subset was strongly correlated with RNA yield. In the study, recently diagnosed type 1 diabetes patients and matched healthy donors were compared on the TCRB repertoires of their sorted circulating CD4+ T cell subsets. Naive and central memory subsets were obtained from all 30 or so donors, but regulatory and stem cell-like memory subsets were isolated from only 8 patients and roughly 8 healthy donors. The paper as a whole reports these results and caveats: The naive, central memory and regulatory TCRB repertoires appeared to resemble one another more closely among patients than among healthy donors. Because cDNA was sequenced instead of genomic DNA, highly expressing activated cells could be over-represented, though the groups showed no difference in activation or CD3 levels. Shorter templates might have been favored by PCR, but patient and control samples were amplified and corrected together, so both groups would have been affected equally by any skew. Fewer insertions and more nucleotide deletions at VDJ recombination sites were observed in patients with type 1 diabetes, implying thymic rearrangement abnormalities. Because small numbers of individuals were included in the HLA sub-analyses, any influence of HLA type on TCRB rearrangement was left unresolved. Type 1 diabetes patients showed a moderate but significant shortening of TCRB CDR3 length in all four CD4+ subsets.

Recombination linked TRBV5-4 to TRBJ1-1; the D segment cannot be called with confidence. The sequenced sample was naive CD4+ T cells from blood. Taken with the paper, the label for cell subset or site translates to: true naive CD4+ T cells. The receptor was derived from a man aged 18 to 30 in good health. The CDR3 corresponds to CASRRDWDTEAFF. The DNA reads TGTGCCAGCAGGAGGGATTGGGACACTGAAGCTTTCTTT.